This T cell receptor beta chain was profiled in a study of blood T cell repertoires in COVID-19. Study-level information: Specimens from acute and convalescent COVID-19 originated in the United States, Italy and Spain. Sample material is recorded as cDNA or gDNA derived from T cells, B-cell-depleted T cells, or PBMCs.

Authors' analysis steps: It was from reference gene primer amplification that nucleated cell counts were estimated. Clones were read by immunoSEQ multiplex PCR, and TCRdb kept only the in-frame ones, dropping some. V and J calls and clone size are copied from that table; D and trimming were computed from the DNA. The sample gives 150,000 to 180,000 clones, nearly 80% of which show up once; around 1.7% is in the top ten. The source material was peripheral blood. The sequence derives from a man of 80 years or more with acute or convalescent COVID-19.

CDR3 residues: CASSSRGETQYF. DNA of the CDR3: TGTGCCAGCAGTTCCCGGGGAGAGACCCAGTACTTC. The chain couples TRBV28 to TRBJ2-5; weak D call: TRBD2 (5 bases). Trimming cost V 4 bases and J 4 bases, with 7 bases left between them. CDR1 and CDR2 (germline): MDHEN, SYDVKM. There are 12 residues in the CDR3.